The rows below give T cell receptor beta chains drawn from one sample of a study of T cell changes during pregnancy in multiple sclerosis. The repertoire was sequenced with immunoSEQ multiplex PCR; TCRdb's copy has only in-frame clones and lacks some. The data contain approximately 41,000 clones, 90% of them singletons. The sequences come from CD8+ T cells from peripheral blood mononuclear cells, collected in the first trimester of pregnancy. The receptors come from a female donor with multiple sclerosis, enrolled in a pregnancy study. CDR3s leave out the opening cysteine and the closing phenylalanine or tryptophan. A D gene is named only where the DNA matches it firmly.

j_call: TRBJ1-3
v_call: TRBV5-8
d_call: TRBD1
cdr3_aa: ASSSRYPRDRVTGNTIY

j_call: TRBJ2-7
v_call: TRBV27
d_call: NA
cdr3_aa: ASRGGWGPTIRTSYEQY

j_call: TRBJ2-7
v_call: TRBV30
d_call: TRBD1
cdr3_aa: AWSWQGAAEQY

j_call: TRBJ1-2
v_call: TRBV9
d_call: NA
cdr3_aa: ASSVREFGTIYGYT

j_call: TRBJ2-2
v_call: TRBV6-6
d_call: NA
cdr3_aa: ASSLSTGELF

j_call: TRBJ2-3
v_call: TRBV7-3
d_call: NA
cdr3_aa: ASSFPRRTDTQY

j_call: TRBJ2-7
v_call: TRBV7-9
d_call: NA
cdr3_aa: ASSPTSSYEQY

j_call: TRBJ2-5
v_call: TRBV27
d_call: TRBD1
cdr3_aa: ASSLYRGDSEETQY

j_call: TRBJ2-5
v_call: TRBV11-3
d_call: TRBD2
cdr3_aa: ASSSSGTKTQY

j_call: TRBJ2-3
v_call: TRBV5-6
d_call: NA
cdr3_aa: ASSLPGYTDTQY

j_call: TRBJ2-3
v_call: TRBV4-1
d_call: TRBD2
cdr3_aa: ASSHVGLAEGADTQY

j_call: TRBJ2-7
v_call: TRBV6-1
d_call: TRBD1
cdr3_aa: ASSSDRDDEQY

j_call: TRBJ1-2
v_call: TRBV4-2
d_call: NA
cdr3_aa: ASSRTPGTPRYGYT

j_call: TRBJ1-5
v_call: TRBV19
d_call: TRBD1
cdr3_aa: ASSVVRTGGNQPQH

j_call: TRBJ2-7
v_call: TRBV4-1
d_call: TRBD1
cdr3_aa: ASSHPDRGPYEQY

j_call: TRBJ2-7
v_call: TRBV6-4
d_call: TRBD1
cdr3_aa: ASSAETGGSYEQY

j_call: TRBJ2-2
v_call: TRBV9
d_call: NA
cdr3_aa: ASSGGAGDKELF

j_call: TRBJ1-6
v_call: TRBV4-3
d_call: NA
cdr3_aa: ASSQDSGTSSPLH

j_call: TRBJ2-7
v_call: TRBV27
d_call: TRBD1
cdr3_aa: ASKSRTGFDEQY

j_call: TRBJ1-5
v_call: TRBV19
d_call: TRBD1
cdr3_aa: ASSSYRDRVIQPQH

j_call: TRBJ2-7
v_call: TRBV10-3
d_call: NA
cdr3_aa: ATQDISYEQY

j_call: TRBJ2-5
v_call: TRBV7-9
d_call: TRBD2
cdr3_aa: ASSYLGGTSRETQY

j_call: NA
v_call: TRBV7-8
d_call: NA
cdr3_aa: ASSQDRTRSYEQY

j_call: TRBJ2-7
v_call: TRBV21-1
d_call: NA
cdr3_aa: ASSRKRGGSSYEQY

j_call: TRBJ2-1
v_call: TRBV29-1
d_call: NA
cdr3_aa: SVDAGRAYYNEQF

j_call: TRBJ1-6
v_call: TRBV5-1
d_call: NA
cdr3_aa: ASSLVVRDNSPLH

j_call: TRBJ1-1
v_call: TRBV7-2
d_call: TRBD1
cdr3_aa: ASSIRGTGAWVRNTEAF

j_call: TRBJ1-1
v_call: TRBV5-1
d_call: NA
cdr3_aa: ASSEYPTGTEAF

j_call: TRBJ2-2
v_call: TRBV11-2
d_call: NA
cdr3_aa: ASSLEAQLVIGTGELF

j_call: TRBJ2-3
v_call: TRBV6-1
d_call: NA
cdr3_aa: ASSEMEGSTDTQY

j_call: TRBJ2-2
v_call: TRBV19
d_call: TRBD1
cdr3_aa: ASIRQGYTGELF

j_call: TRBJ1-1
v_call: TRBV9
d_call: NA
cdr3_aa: ASSPGGGMNTEAF